This T cell receptor beta chain emerged from a study of T cell responses to AZD1222 COVID-19 vaccine. Notes on the study in general: The study reported that nearly half of spike-specific TCRs target unmutated variant regions. Only six people who got AZD1222 tested seropositive at baseline. Every sample of the repertoires postdated the peak T cell response. Females outnumbered males among donors, who were mostly white British; clonal diversity was possibly underestimated.

Libraries were prepared by immunoSEQ multiplex PCR; TCRdb keeps only in-frame clonotypes and omits some of them. The repertoire holds some 100,000 clones, with 92% as singletons. Looked up from germline, CDR1 is DFQATT and CDR2 is SNEGSKA (reference sequence). The CDR3 is made up of 16 amino acids. Trimming left V 3 bases short and J 3 bases short, with 18 bases between. Turning to this clone: Its antigen is undetermined.

V and J are TRBV20-1 and TRBJ1-5; D remains unclear. This TCR was sampled from an adult who received the AZD1222 COVID-19 vaccine. Sequencing was performed on peripheral blood, taken 28 days after the second AZD1222 dose. The CDR3 DNA reads as TGCAGTGCTAGTCGTGTGGGTCAAGGGCTCAATCAGCCCCAGCATTTT. Translation: CSASRVGQGLNQPQHF.